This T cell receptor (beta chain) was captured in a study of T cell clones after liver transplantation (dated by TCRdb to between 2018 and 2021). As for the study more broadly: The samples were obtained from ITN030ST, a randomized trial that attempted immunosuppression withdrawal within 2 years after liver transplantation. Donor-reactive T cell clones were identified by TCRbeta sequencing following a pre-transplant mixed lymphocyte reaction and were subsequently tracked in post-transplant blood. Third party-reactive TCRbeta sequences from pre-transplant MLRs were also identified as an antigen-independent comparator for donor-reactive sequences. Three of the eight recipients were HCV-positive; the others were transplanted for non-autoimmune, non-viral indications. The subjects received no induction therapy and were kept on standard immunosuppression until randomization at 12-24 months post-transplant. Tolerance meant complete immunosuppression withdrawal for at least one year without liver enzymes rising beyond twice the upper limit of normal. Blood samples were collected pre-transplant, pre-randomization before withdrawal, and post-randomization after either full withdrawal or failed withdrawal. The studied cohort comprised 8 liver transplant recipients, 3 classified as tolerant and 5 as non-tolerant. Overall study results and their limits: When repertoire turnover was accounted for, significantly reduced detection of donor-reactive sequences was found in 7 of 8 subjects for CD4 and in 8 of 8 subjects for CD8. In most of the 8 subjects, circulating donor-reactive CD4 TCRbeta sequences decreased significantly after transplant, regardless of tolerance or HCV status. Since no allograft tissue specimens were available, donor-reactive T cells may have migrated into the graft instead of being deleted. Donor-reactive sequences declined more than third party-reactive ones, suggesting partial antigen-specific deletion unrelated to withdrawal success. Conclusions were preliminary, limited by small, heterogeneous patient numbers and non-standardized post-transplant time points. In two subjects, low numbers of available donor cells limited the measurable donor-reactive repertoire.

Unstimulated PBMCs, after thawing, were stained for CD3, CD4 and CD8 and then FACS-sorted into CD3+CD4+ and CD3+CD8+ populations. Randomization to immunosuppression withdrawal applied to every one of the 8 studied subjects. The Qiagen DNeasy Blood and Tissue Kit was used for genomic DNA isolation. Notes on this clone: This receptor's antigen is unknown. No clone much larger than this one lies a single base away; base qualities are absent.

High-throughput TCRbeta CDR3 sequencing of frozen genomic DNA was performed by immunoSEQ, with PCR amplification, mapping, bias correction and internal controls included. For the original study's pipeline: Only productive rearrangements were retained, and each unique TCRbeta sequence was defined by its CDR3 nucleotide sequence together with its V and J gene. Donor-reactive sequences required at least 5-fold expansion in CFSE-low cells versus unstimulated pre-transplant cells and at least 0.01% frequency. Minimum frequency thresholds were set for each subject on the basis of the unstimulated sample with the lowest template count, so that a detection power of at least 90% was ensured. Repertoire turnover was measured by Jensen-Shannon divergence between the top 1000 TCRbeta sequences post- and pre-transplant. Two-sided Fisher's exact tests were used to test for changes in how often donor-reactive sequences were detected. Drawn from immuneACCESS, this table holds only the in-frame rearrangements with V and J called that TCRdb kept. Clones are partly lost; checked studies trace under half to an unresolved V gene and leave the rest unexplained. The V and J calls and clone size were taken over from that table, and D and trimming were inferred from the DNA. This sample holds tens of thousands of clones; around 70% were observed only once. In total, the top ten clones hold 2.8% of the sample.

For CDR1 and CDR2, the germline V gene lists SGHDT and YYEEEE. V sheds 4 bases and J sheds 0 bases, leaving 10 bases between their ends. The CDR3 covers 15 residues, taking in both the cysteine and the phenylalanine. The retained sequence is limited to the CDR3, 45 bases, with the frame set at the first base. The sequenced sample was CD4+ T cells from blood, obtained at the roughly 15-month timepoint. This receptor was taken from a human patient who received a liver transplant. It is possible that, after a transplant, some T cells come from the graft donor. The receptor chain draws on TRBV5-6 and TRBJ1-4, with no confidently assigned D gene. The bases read TGTGCCAGCAGCAGGGTGCCCGCAACTAATGAAAAACTGTTTTTT. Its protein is CASSRVPATNEKLFF.